This T cell receptor (beta chain) appears in the sequencing data of a study of T cell responses to AZD1222 COVID-19 vaccine. This clone came up a few times. Trimming removed 3 bases at V and 6 bases at J, with 6 bases between. This CDR3 is built from 11 residues. Only in-frame clones appear in the TCRdb table, and some are missing; sequencing was by immunoSEQ multiplex PCR. Of over 50,000 clones in the sample, around 82% were seen once. This chain uses TRBV12-3 or TRBV12-4 with TRBJ2-7; D is unresolved. This material consisted of peripheral blood, taken 28 days after the second AZD1222 dose. The receptor was isolated from an adult who received the AZD1222 COVID-19 vaccine. The CDR3 reads CASSLVAEQYF. For the CDR3, the DNA is TGTGCCAGCAGTTTGGTCGCCGAGCAGTACTTC.